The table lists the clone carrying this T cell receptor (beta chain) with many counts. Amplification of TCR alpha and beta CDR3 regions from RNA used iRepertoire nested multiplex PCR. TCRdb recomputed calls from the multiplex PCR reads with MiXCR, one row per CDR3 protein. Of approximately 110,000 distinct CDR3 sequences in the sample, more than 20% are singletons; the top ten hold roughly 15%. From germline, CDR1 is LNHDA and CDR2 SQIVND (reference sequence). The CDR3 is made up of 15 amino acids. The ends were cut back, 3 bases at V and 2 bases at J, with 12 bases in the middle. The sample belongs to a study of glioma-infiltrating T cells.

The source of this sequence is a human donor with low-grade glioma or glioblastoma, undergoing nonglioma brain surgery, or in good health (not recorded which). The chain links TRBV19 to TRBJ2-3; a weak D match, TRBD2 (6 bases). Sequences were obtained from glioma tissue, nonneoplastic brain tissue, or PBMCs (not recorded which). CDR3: CASSIGGTPTDTQYF. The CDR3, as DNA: TGTGCCAGTAGTATTGGCGGGACCCCCACAGATACGCAGTATTTT. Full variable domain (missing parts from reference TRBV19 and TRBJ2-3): DGGITQSPKYLFRKEGQNVTLSCEQNLNHDAMYWYRQDPGQGLRLIYYSQIVNDFQKGDIAEGYSVSREKKESFPLTVTSAQKNPTAFYLCASSIGGTPTDTQYFGPGTRLTVL.